A selection of T cell receptor beta chains follows, all from one sample in a study of blood T cell repertoires in COVID-19. The method was immunoSEQ multiplex PCR; TCRdb's version includes in-frame clones alone and lacks a portion of them. The data hold 80,000 or so clones, with around 86% observed a single time. The material sequenced was peripheral blood. The origin of the receptors is a woman aged 60-75 years with acute or convalescent COVID-19. The CDR3 runs from the conserved cysteine through the conserved F or W. D genes are given only for firm matches. Size tells how often a clone was seen (once, few, many) or the class of an expanded clone, and some rows leave it out.

TRBD2,-,TRBJ2-1,TRBV24-1,CATSGTSGSIVNEQFF,TGTGCCACCAGCGGGACTAGCGGGAGCATTGTTAATGAGCAGTTCTTC
TRBD1,-,TRBJ2-7,TRBV19,CASRGGQGPTYEQYF,TGTGCCAGTAGGGGCGGACAGGGGCCTACGTACGAGCAGTACTTC
-,-,TRBJ1-3,TRBV5-1,CASSLAGRGNTIYF,TGCGCCAGCAGCTTGGCTGGGCGCGGAAACACCATATATTTT
-,-,TRBJ2-2,TRBV11-3,CASSQYSNTGELFF,TGTGCCAGCAGCCAATACTCGAACACCGGGGAGCTGTTTTTT
-,-,TRBJ1-2,TRBV7-2,CASSLSQAYGYTF,TGTGCCAGCAGCTTAAGCCAAGCCTATGGCTACACCTTC
-,-,TRBJ1-1,TRBV5-1,CASSLDPRGMNTEAFF,TGCGCCAGCAGCTTGGATCCCCGGGGGATGAACACTGAAGCTTTCTTT
TRBD1,-,TRBJ1-2,TRBV28,CASGTSGQGKSYGYTF,TGTGCCAGCGGTACTTCCGGACAGGGGAAATCTTATGGCTACACCTTC
-,-,TRBJ1-6,TRBV11-3,CASSLDPSSPLHF,TGTGCCAGCAGCTTAGATCCTAGTTCACCCCTCCACTTT
-,-,TRBJ2-1,TRBV11-2,CASSSDREDEQFF,TGTGCCAGCAGCTCAGACAGGGAGGATGAGCAGTTCTTC
-,-,TRBJ1-5,TRBV7-2,CASSLDTGPNQPQHF,TGTGCCAGCAGCTTAGATACAGGCCCCAATCAGCCCCAGCATTTT
TRBD2,-,TRBJ2-4,TRBV19,CASSSPRTSGRKNIQYF,TGTGCCAGTAGTAGTCCTCGGACTAGCGGTAGAAAAAACATTCAGTACTTC
-,-,TRBJ2-5,TRBV6-5,CASRLAERQETQYF,TGTGCCAGCAGATTAGCGGAAAGACAAGAGACCCAGTACTTC
TRBD1,once,TRBJ2-2,TRBV5-6,CASSWGQGANTGELFF,TGTGCCAGCAGCTGGGGGCAGGGGGCGAACACCGGGGAGCTGTTTTTT
TRBD2,-,TRBJ2-1,TRBV4-2,CASSQDLLAAYNEQFF,TGTGCCAGCAGCCAAGACCTACTAGCGGCTTACAATGAGCAGTTCTTC
-,-,TRBJ2-3,TRBV7-3,CASSLDAGAIDTQYF,TGTGCCAGCAGCTTAGATGCAGGGGCGATAGATACGCAGTATTTT
-,-,TRBJ2-1,TRBV7-8,CASNFRGSNEQFF,TGTGCCAGCAACTTTAGGGGTAGCAATGAGCAGTTCTTC
-,once,TRBJ1-4,TRBV6-5,CASMGGEYEKLFF,TGTGCCAGCATGGGGGGGGAGTATGAAAAACTGTTTTTT
-,-,TRBJ2-3,TRBV7-2,CASSLTGNQADTQYF,TGTGCCAGCAGCCTAACCGGGAATCAGGCAGATACGCAGTATTTT
-,few,TRBJ2-2,TRBV3-1/TRBV3-2,CASSQEEGAFSGELFF,TGTGCCAGCAGCCAAGAGGAGGGGGCCTTTAGCGGGGAGCTGTTTTTT
-,once,TRBJ1-4,TRBV5-1,CASSLGGQSNEKLFF,TGCGCCAGCAGCTTGGGGGGGCAGTCGAATGAAAAACTGTTTTTT
-,-,TRBJ1-6,TRBV6-5,CASSYRMGTYNSPLHF,TGTGCCAGCAGTTACCGGATGGGCACCTATAATTCACCCCTCCACTTT
-,-,TRBJ1-2,TRBV27,CASSPIGGVSYGYTF,TGTGCCAGCAGTCCGATAGGGGGTGTGAGCTATGGCTACACCTTC
TRBD1,-,TRBJ2-5,TRBV7-2,CASSSPTGRVQTQYF,TGTGCCAGCAGCTCACCGACAGGGAGAGTGCAGACCCAGTACTTC
-,-,TRBJ2-1,TRBV7-9,CASSSREGAWNEQFF,TGTGCCAGCAGCTCTCGGGAGGGGGCGTGGAATGAGCAGTTCTTC
TRBD1,-,TRBJ1-2,TRBV15,CATSRVGTEYGYTF,TGTGCCACCAGCAGAGTAGGGACAGAATATGGCTACACCTTC
-,-,TRBJ2-3,TRBV4-2,CASSRGEADTQYF,TGTGCCAGCAGCCGGGGGGAAGCGGATACGCAGTATTTT
-,-,TRBJ1-2,TRBV21-1,CASSKVHSYSPTNYGYTF,TGTGCCAGCAGCAAAGTTCACAGCTACTCTCCCACTAACTATGGCTACACCTTC
-,-,TRBJ2-3,TRBV7-9,CASSPPGVGTDTQYF,TGTGCCAGCAGCCCCCCAGGGGTAGGGACAGATACGCAGTATTTT
-,-,TRBJ1-5,TRBV3-1/TRBV3-2,CASSQGDYQPQHF,TGTGCCAGCAGCCAAGGGGACTATCAGCCCCAGCATTTT
TRBD1,-,TRBJ1-2,TRBV7-3,CASSIGTASGGYTF,TGTGCCAGCAGCATCGGGACAGCATCGGGAGGCTACACCTTC
-,-,TRBJ1-5,TRBV11-3,CASSLGRSRSQHF,TGTGCCAGCAGCTTAGGTCGGTCGCGGTCCCAGCATTTT
-,-,TRBJ2-1,TRBV4-2,CASSQDLASSYNEQFF,TGTGCCAGCAGCCAAGATCTAGCGAGCTCCTACAATGAGCAGTTCTTC
-,-,TRBJ2-7,TRBV27,CATRDSQTYEQYF,TGTGCCACCCGGGACTCTCAAACCTACGAGCAGTACTTC
-,once,TRBJ2-7,TRBV5-1,CASSLMDSSYEQYF,TGCGCCAGCAGCTTAATGGACAGCTCCTACGAGCAGTACTTC
TRBD1,-,TRBJ1-6,TRBV7-2,CASTPDRGLNSPLHF,TGTGCCAGCACCCCGGACAGGGGGCTTAATTCACCCCTCCACTTT
-,-,TRBJ2-1,TRBV7-9,CASSLGSTRRNEQFF,TGTGCCAGCAGCTTAGGGTCCACTAGGCGAAATGAGCAGTTCTTC
-,-,TRBJ1-1,TRBV4-2,CASSQEVQNIPDF,TGTGCCAGCAGCCAAGAGGTACAGAACATACCCGACTTT
-,few,TRBJ1-2,TRBV7-2,CASSTIPGGYTF,TGTGCCAGCAGCACCATACCAGGGGGCTACACCTTC
TRBD1,-,TRBJ1-2,TRBV4-2,CASSQDNLQGGGYTF,TGTGCCAGCAGCCAAGACAATCTACAGGGGGGCGGCTACACCTTC
TRBD1,-,TRBJ2-7,TRBV18,CASSPGTGEVEQYF,TGTGCCAGCTCACCAGGGACAGGGGAGGTCGAGCAGTACTTC
-,-,TRBJ2-1,TRBV13,CASSLAGESSYNEQFF,TGTGCCAGCAGCTTGGCAGGGGAAAGCTCCTACAATGAGCAGTTCTTC
-,few,TRBJ2-1,TRBV9,CASSVKLQTAGSSYNEQFF,TGTGCCAGCAGCGTCAAACTCCAAACCGCGGGGAGTTCCTACAATGAGCAGTTCTTC
TRBD2,-,TRBJ2-1,TRBV27,CASSLHGRTYNEQFF,TGTGCCAGCAGTTTACACGGGAGGACCTACAATGAGCAGTTCTTC
TRBD2,-,TRBJ2-7,TRBV7-6,CASSPGLAAYEQYF,TGTGCCAGCAGCCCGGGACTAGCGGCCTACGAGCAGTACTTC
-,once,TRBJ1-3,TRBV5-8,CASSTRTELSGNTIYF,TGTGCCAGCAGCACCCGGACAGAACTCTCTGGAAACACCATATATTTT
TRBD1,-,TRBJ1-2,TRBV7-2,CASSRNRGQDGYTF,TGTGCCAGCAGTCGTAACAGGGGGCAAGATGGCTACACCTTC
-,-,TRBJ1-6,TRBV18,CASSTPLDGYNSPLHF,TGTGCCAGCTCAACCCCGCTAGACGGATATAATTCACCCCTCCACTTT
TRBD1,-,TRBJ2-7,TRBV5-1,CASSGQGVFYEQYF,TGCGCCAGCTCGGGACAGGGTGTTTTCTACGAGCAGTACTTC
TRBD1,few,TRBJ1-5,TRBV5-1,CASSLQPTGESNQPQHF,TGCGCCAGCAGCTTACAACCCACAGGGGAGAGCAATCAGCCCCAGCATTTT
TRBD2,-,TRBJ2-3,TRBV19,CASTQLAGETDTQYF,TGTGCCAGTACCCAGCTAGCGGGAGAAACAGATACGCAGTATTTT
TRBD1,-,TRBJ2-3,TRBV7-2,CASSLGQGLTGTDTQYF,TGTGCCAGCAGCTTAGGACAGGGCCTCACCGGCACAGATACGCAGTATTTT
-,-,TRBJ2-1,TRBV11-2,CASSRKGGGINEQFF,TGTGCCAGCAGCCGGAAGGGGGGGGGCATCAATGAGCAGTTCTTC
TRBD1,-,TRBJ2-2,TRBV11-3,CASSRGTGIGELFF,TGTGCCAGCAGCCGGGGGACAGGGATCGGGGAGCTGTTTTTT
TRBD2,-,TRBJ2-1,TRBV7-6,CASSFLGTSGNEQFF,TGTGCCAGCAGCTTCTTGGGGACTAGTGGCAATGAGCAGTTCTTC
TRBD1,-,TRBJ1-2,TRBV2,CAIAGTGGFTPYGYTF,TGTGCCATTGCCGGGACAGGGGGTTTTACTCCCTATGGCTACACCTTC
-,-,TRBJ2-1,TRBV5-1,CASSLEGLGGYNEQFF,TGCGCCAGCAGCTTGGAGGGGCTAGGAGGGTACAATGAGCAGTTCTTC
-,-,TRBJ1-1,TRBV30,CAWTPRGKDTEAFF,TGTGCCTGGACCCCAAGGGGAAAGGACACTGAAGCTTTCTTT
-,-,TRBJ2-1,TRBV12-3/TRBV12-4,CASSFAHHEQFF,TGTGCCAGCAGTTTTGCGCACCATGAGCAGTTCTTC
-,once,TRBJ1-6,TRBV6-2/TRBV6-3,CASSRPGFNSPLHF,TGTGCCAGCAGCCGGCCGGGTTTTAATTCACCCCTCCACTTT
TRBD1,-,TRBJ2-7,TRBV28,CASSLRDRANYEQYF,TGTGCCAGCAGTTTACGTGACAGGGCCAACTACGAGCAGTACTTC